This entry is about one T cell receptor (beta chain). In the original processing: Amplification of reference gene primers provided the estimated nucleated cell counts. The protocol was immunoSEQ multiplex PCR, while the TCRdb copy is restricted to in-frame clones and leaves out a portion. V and J calls and clone size follow that table, whereas D and trimming were derived from the DNA. The sample lists roughly 220,000 clones; more than 85% were seen once. The data were taken from a study of blood T cell repertoires in COVID-19. On the study more broadly: Researchers got acute and convalescent COVID-19 samples from the United States, Italy and Spain. The cDNA or gDNA used as material had been derived from T cells, B-cell-depleted T cells, or PBMCs.

V lost 0 bases, J lost 2 bases, and 7 bases stayed unmatched. The CDR3 runs to 18 residues. Germline V gives CDR1 MNHEY, CDR2 SMNVEV (reference sequence). This rearrangement joins TRBV27 to TRBJ1-4; TRBD1 matches at 9 bases. This receptor was obtained from a man in his 60s with acute or convalescent COVID-19. The source material was peripheral blood. The CDR3: CASSLSKTGQGTNEKLFF. In DNA form, the CDR3 reads TGTGCCAGCAGTTTATCAAAAACGGGACAGGGCACTAATGAAAAACTGTTTTTT.